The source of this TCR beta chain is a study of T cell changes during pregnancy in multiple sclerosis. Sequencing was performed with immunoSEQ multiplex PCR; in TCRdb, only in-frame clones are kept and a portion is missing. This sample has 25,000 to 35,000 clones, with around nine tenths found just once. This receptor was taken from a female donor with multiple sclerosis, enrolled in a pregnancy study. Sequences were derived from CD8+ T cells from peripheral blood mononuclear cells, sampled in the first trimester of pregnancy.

CDR3 residues: CASSLRRADTQYF. The CDR3 DNA reads TGTGCCAGCAGCTTACGGAGGGCAGATACGCAGTATTTT. This chain joins TRBV11-2 and TRBJ2-3; a possible D gene is TRBD2 (6 bases). Trimming removed 2 bases at V and 4 bases at J, with 7 bases between. CDR1 and CDR2 from the germline V gene are SGHAT and FQNNGV. This CDR3 comprises 13 residues.